The sequence of this T cell receptor (beta chain) was determined in a study of CD4 and CD8 cells across lung adenocarcinoma regions. This clonotype was picked up a small number of times. Localized lung adenocarcinoma, a non-small cell lung cancer, affected the donors. TCRdb analysed the PCR reads with MiXCR anew, one entry per CDR3 protein. Here the sample spans 7,500 to 9,000 distinct CDR3 sequences, approximately 53% being singletons. Germline-derived CDR1 and CDR2 are WNHNN and SYGVQD (reference sequence). This CDR3 comprises 18 residues. The junction had 15 bases not matched to a gene; V was cut back by 3 bases and J by 7 bases.

The TCR originated in a female donor with lung adenocarcinoma. The CD4 and CD8 labels of this study may be unreliable. The V call is TRBV10-1, the J call TRBJ2-1, with TRBD2 identical over 10 bases. The specimen sequenced was CD4+ T cells from the center of a lung tumor. The CDR3 DNA follows: TGCGCCAGCAGTGATCGAACTGGGACTAGCGCAAGGGGTAATGAGCAGTTCTTC. Its translation is CASSDRTGTSARGNEQFF.